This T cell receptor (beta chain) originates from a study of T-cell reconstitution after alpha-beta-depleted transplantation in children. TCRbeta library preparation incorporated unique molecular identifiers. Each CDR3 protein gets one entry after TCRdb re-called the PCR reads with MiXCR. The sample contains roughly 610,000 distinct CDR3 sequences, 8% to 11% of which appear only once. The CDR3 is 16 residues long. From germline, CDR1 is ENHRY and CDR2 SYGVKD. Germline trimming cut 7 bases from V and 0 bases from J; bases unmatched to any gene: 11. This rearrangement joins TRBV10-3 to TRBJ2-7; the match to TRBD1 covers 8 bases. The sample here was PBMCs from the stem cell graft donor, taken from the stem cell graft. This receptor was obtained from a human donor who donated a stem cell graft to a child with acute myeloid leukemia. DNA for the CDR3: TGTGCCATCACGGGGCCGGGACAGGCTGCCTCCTACGAGCAGTACTTC. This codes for CAITGPGQAASYEQYF.